The 30 T cell receptor beta chains below were found in one sample sequenced in a study of blood T cell repertoires in COVID-19. Using immunoSEQ multiplex PCR, the repertoire was profiled, and TCRdb retains in-frame clones only, with some absent. The top ten hold 0.9% to 1.2% of the sample, which has 300,000 to 400,000 clones, about 90% seen once. Sequencing was done on a sample of PBMCs or T cells enriched from blood (not recorded which). These TCRs come from a woman between 25 and 40 years old who had recovered from COVID-19.

This chain connects TRBV24-1 to TRBJ1-3; weak D call: TRBD1 (5 bases). V was trimmed by 2 bases and J by 7 bases, leaving 11 bases between them. CDR3 length: 14 residues. The germline gives CDR1 KGHDR, CDR2 SFDVKD. CDR3 in DNA: TGTGCCACCAGTGATTCGACAGCTAAGAACACCATATATTTT. Translating it yields CATSDSTAKNTIYF.

The CDR3 DNA is TGTGCCAGCAGAGATCCGGGACAGGGGATCTATGGCTACACCTTC. As protein: CASRDPGQGIYGYTF. The chain employs TRBV6-1 and TRBJ1-2; the match to TRBD1 covers 10 bases. The CDR3 extends over 15 amino acids. Trimming cost V 6 bases and J 4 bases; bases outside gene matches: 8. The germline V gene has CDR1 MNHNS and CDR2 SASEGT.

The rearrangement uses TRBV24-1 and TRBJ1-5; 10 bases line up with TRBD1. With V trimmed by 0 bases and J by 1 base, 11 bases remained unmatched. Germline CDR1 is KGHDR and CDR2 is SFDVKD. This CDR3 region has 20 residues. The CDR3 loop reads CATSDLQRQGAIGSNQPQHF. As DNA, the CDR3 is TGTGCCACCAGTGATTTGCAAAGACAGGGGGCAATTGGAAGCAATCAGCCCCAGCATTTT.

Worth noting for this clone: Other DNA sequences from this sample encode an identical CDR3 as well. This chain connects TRBV20-1 to TRBJ1-1; TRBD1 might be the D (6 bases). The ends were cut back, 6 bases at V and 4 bases at J, with 9 bases in the middle. This CDR3 region has 11 residues. Germline V gene lookup returns CDR1 DFQATT and CDR2 SNEGSKA (reference sequence). The CDR3 protein is CSARGSTEAFF. Written as DNA, the CDR3 is TGCAGTGCCAGGGGTTCCACTGAAGCTTTCTTT.

This chain connects TRBV7-2 to TRBJ2-5; 8 bases fit TRBD2. From germline, CDR1 is SGHTA and CDR2 FQGNSA. After removal of 2 bases from V and 7 bases from J, the junction contained 15 bases not matched to a gene. This CDR3 region has 17 residues. The CDR3 loop is CASSLYTPFRGGGTQYF. The CDR3 nucleotides are TGTGCCAGCAGCTTATACACCCCCTTCCGGGGGGGCGGGACCCAGTACTTC.

Points on this clone: The germline gene is not matched at one end of the junction; a read error may be the cause. The chain recombines TRBV30 with TRBJ1-1; a possible D gene is TRBD1 (6 bases). The CDR3 is 15 amino acids. CDR1 GTSNPN and CDR2 SVGIG come from the germline V gene (reference sequence). The CDR3 nucleotides read TGTGCCTGGATATTAGCGGGGGGCGAGGCCGGCCCGGGTCGGTTT. As protein: CAWILAGGEAGPGRF.

The V gene is TRBV7-9, the J gene TRBJ2-1; D possibly corresponds to TRBD1 (6 bases). V gave up 5 bases and J gave up 0 bases, with 14 bases separating them. In germline, CDR1 is SEHNR, CDR2 FQNEAQ (reference sequence). This CDR3 contains 16 residues. The CDR3 sequence: CASSATTGISYNEQFF. The CDR3 nucleotides read TGTGCCAGCAGCGCCACGACAGGCATCTCCTACAATGAGCAGTTCTTC.

The rearrangement joins TRBV15 to TRBJ1-2, with D possibly matching TRBD1 (6 bases). The ends were cut back, 5 bases at V and 9 bases at J, with 19 bases in the middle. The V gene's germline CDR1 is LNHNV and CDR2 YYDKDF (reference sequence). The CDR3 spans 14 residues. The CDR3 nucleotides are TGTGCCACCAGCGTCCAGGACAGTGGGACGAGCTACACCTTC. Its translation is CATSVQDSGTSYTF. The full variable domain, its missing parts supplied by reference TRBV15 and TRBJ1-2, is DAMVIQNPRYQVTQFGKPVTLSCSQTLNHNVMYWYQQKSSQAPKLLFHYYDKDFNNEADTPDNFQSRRPNTSFCFLDIRSPGLGDTAMYLCATSVQDSGTSYTFGSGTRLTVV.

This chain connects TRBV27 to TRBJ1-5, with D perhaps matching TRBD1 (5 bases). This CDR3 has 15 amino acids. With 5 bases removed from V and 2 bases from J, the gap between germline ends came to 13 bases. The germline V gene encodes CDR1 MNHEY and CDR2 SMNVEV (reference sequence). DNA for the CDR3: TGTGCCAGCAGTCCCTGGTCGGGGGGCAATCAGCCCCAGCATTTT. This encodes CASSPWSGGNQPQHF.

The V and J genes are TRBV6-2 or TRBV6-3 and TRBJ1-1; perhaps TRBD1 as D (6 bases). The V gene lost 2 bases and the J gene lost 4 bases, with 17 bases spanning the gap. The germline V gene encodes CDR1 MNHEY and CDR2 SVGEGT. The CDR3 length is 16 residues. CDR3 in DNA: TGTGCCAGCAGTTACAAAGGTACAGGGCTCCTCACTGAAGCTTTCTTT. It specifies CASSYKGTGLLTEAFF.

This clone was seen more than once but under ten times. The J gene is TRBJ1-5, the V gene TRBV27, with 9 bases aligning to TRBD1. The V gene end was trimmed by 6 bases and the J gene end by 7 bases; junction bases not matched to a gene: 7. Germline-derived CDR1 and CDR2 are MNHEY and SMNVEV (reference sequence). The length of the CDR3 is 14 residues. The CDR3 protein is CASSRDREGQPQHF. The CDR3 DNA reads TGTGCCAGCAGCCGGGACAGGGAGGGACAGCCCCAGCATTTT.

This rearrangement joins TRBV2 to TRBJ1-3; maybe TRBD1 (6 bases). Trimming took off 6 bases at V and 0 bases at J, with 12 bases between the two ends. This CDR3 comprises 15 residues. The V gene's germline CDR1 is SNHLY and CDR2 FYNNEI. The CDR3 loop reads CASSSGQNSGNTIYF. The CDR3 DNA sequence: TGTGCCAGCAGCTCTGGACAGAACTCTGGAAACACCATATATTTT.

About this clone itself: The sample has other DNA sequences that encode this CDR3 too. The chain carries TRBV30 and TRBJ1-3, with TRBD1 as a possible D gene (5 bases). V shed 0 bases and J shed 4 bases, with 10 bases lying between them. The CDR3 is 14 amino acids. Germline CDR1 GTSNPN, CDR2 SVGIG (reference sequence). In nucleotides, the CDR3 is TGTGCCTGGAGTGTAGGGGCGGGAGGAAACACCATATATTTT. This codes for CAWSVGAGGNTIYF.

The chain links TRBV7-2 to TRBJ2-7, with a tentative D call TRBD2 (6 bases). The CDR3 loop spans 13 amino acids. Trimming removed 4 bases from V and 1 base from J, with 8 bases in between. Germline CDR1 is SGHTA and CDR2 is FQGNSA. This CDR3 is CASSSGVSYEQYF. The CDR3 coding sequence is TGTGCCAGCAGCTCGGGGGTGTCCTACGAGCAGTACTTC.

CDR3 protein: CASSPGGQQEKLFF. CDR3 sequence (DNA): TGTGCCAGCAGCCCCGGGGGACAGCAAGAAAAACTGTTTTTT. The gene calls are TRBV7-9 and TRBJ1-4; 7 nucleotides match TRBD1. The V gene end was trimmed by 5 bases and the J gene end by 8 bases; junction bases not matched to a gene: 8. The germline CDR1 and CDR2 sequences are SEHNR and FQNEAQ (reference sequence). CDR3 size: 14 residues.

The chain combines TRBV28 with TRBJ1-5, with 7 nucleotides matching TRBD1. Germline CDR1 reads MDHEN; CDR2 reads SYDVKM. J was trimmed by 2 bases and V by 7 bases; bases with no gene match: 8. The CDR3 is 15 residues long. CDR3 in amino acids: CASTSEGAGNQPQHF. The CDR3 DNA is TGTGCCAGCACGTCAGAGGGGGCTGGCAATCAGCCCCAGCATTTT. The full variable domain, with the rest looked up from reference TRBV28 and TRBJ1-5, is DVKVTQSSRYLVKRTGEKVFLECVQDMDHENMFWYRQDPGLGLRLIYFSYDVKMKEKGDIPEGYSVSREKKERFSLILESASTNQTSMYLCASTSEGAGNQPQHFGDGTRLSIL.

Concerning this clone itself: The same CDR3 also results from other DNA sequences found in this sample. This chain connects TRBV2 to TRBJ1-1; tentative D call: TRBD1 (5 bases). CDR3 length equals 13 residues. V gave up 4 bases and J gave up 4 bases, with 10 bases separating them. Looked up from germline, CDR1 is SNHLY and CDR2 is FYNNEI. The CDR3 loop is CASSGQGVTEAFF. CDR3 DNA: TGTGCCAGCAGTGGCCAGGGCGTCACTGAAGCTTTCTTT.

The rearrangement links TRBV24-1 to TRBJ1-5, with D tentatively TRBD1 (6 bases). The CDR3 runs to 13 residues. Germline V gene sequence: CDR1 KGHDR, CDR2 SFDVKD. Trimming removed 4 bases at V and 6 bases at J, with 9 bases between. CDR3 loop: CATSETGRQPQHF. The CDR3 bases are TGTGCCACCAGTGAGACAGGTCGTCAGCCCCAGCATTTT.

The genes are TRBV10-2 and TRBJ2-1; TRBD2 agrees at 10 bases. From germline, CDR1 is WSHSY and CDR2 SAAADI. The CDR3 covers 14 residues. V dropped 6 bases and J dropped 10; count of bases not matched to a gene: 9. The CDR3 DNA follows: TGCGCCAGCAGCCTACAGACTAGCGGGTACGAGCAGTTCTTC. This gives the protein CASSLQTSGYEQFF.

The V and J genes are TRBV5-1 and TRBJ2-3; 14 bases line up with TRBD2. This CDR3 comprises 15 residues. V shed 6 bases, J shed 1 base, and the junction held 1 base outside the gene matches. From germline, CDR1 is SGHRS and CDR2 YFSETQ. CDR3 amino acids: CASKGLAGGTDTQYF. CDR3 DNA sequence: TGCGCCAGCAAGGGACTAGCGGGGGGCACAGATACGCAGTATTTT. Combining the CDR3 with reference TRBV5-1 and TRBJ2-3 gives the whole variable domain KAGVTQTPRYLIKTRGQQVTLSCSPISGHRSVSWYQQTPGQGLQFLFEYFSETQRNKGNFPGRFSGRQFSNSRSEMNVSTLELGDSALYLCASKGLAGGTDTQYFGPGTRLTVL.

The chain joins TRBV18 to TRBJ2-5; 10 nucleotides line up with TRBD2. After removal of 1 base from V and 5 bases from J, the junction contained 7 bases not matched to a gene. The CDR3 has 16 residues. Germline V lookup: CDR1 KGHSH, CDR2 LQKENI. CDR3 DNA: TGTGCCAGCTCACCACTTCCAGCGGGGGGGCCGGAGACCCAGTACTTC. Translating it yields CASSPLPAGGPETQYF.

The chain joins TRBV28 to TRBJ2-7; D perhaps matches TRBD2 (6 bases). The CDR3 contains 13 residues. Per the germline V gene, CDR1 is MDHEN and CDR2 is SYDVKM. Trimming took off 10 bases at V and 2 bases at J, with 15 bases between the two ends. This CDR3 is CATAGSRAYEQYF. CDR3 sequence (DNA): TGTGCCACCGCGGGGTCCCGTGCCTACGAGCAGTACTTC.

The chain recombines TRBV7-6 with TRBJ2-7, with no clear D. This CDR3 is built from 13 residues. V was pared by 8 bases and J by 5 bases, with 16 bases between. The germline CDR1 and CDR2 sequences are SGHVS and FNYEAQ. Written as DNA, the CDR3 is TGTGCCAGCGCTCCTAGGAATGCGGACGAGCAGTACTTC. Its protein is CASAPRNADEQYF. The whole variable domain, remainder taken from reference TRBV7-6 and TRBJ2-7, is GAGVSQSPRYKVTKRGQDVALRCDPISGHVSLYWYRQALGQGPEFLTYFNYEAQQDKSGLPNDRFSAERPEGSISTLTIQRTEQRDSAMYRCASAPRNADEQYFGPGTRLTVT.

The gene calls are TRBV14 and TRBJ2-4; TRBD2 matches 7 bases. CDR3 length: 17 residues. Germline V gives CDR1 SGHDN, CDR2 FVKESK. Trimming cost V 0 bases and J 0 bases; bases outside gene matches: 5. The CDR3 loop reads CASSQDRGVGAKNIQYF. The CDR3 nucleotides are TGTGCCAGCAGCCAAGATCGGGGGGTCGGAGCCAAAAACATTCAGTACTTC.

About this clone: At one boundary the junction diverges from the germline segment, which might be a read error. The J gene is TRBJ1-4, the V gene TRBV10-3; D is perhaps TRBD1 (6 bases). Looked up from germline, CDR1 is ENHRY and CDR2 is SYGVKD. The length of the CDR3 is 12 residues. CDR3 in DNA: TGTGCCATCAGGGCTACCGAGGGGGACCTGGCTTTT. This gives the protein CAIRATEGDLAF.

The chain links TRBV18 to TRBJ2-5; D is ambiguous. Trimming shortened V by 1 base and J by 0 bases, and 3 bases separated the two germline ends. CDR3 length: 13 residues. Per germline, CDR1 KGHSH and CDR2 LQKENI. In nucleotides, the CDR3 is TGTGCCAGCTCACCACGAGACCAAGAGACCCAGTACTTC. This gives the protein CASSPRDQETQYF.

The chain employs TRBV27 and TRBJ1-5; D possibly corresponds to TRBD1 (5 bases). Trimming pared 6 bases from V and 9 bases from J, leaving 24 bases between. The CDR3 has 16 amino acids. Germline CDR1 and CDR2: MNHEY and SMNVEV (reference sequence). The CDR3 loop is CASSLVGGKQSRPQHF. CDR3 DNA sequence: TGTGCCAGCAGCCTCGTCGGGGGAAAACAGAGCAGGCCCCAGCATTTT.

V gene TRBV5-4 combines with J gene TRBJ2-5; 7 bases map to TRBD2. The CDR3 covers 14 residues. Looked up from germline, CDR1 is SGHNT and CDR2 is YYREEE (reference sequence). V was clipped by 5 bases and J by 1 base; unmatched bases: 5. DNA for the CDR3: TGTGCCAGCAGACTAGCGACTGTCCAAGAGACCCAGTACTTC. This sequence encodes CASRLATVQETQYF.

J is TRBJ2-5 and V is TRBV5-4; 12 bases agree with TRBD2. CDR1 SGHNT and CDR2 YYREEE come from the germline V gene (reference sequence). V dropped 0 bases and J dropped 5; count of bases not matched to a gene: 14. This CDR3 is built from 19 residues. The CDR3 region has the DNA TGTGCCAGCAGCTTGGGGGGGCGACTAGCGGGGGTCCAAGGGGAGACCCAGTACTTC. Its translation is CASSLGGRLAGVQGETQYF.

The chain combines TRBV27 with TRBJ1-1; 8 positions match TRBD1. V was pared by 4 bases and J by 5 bases, with 12 bases of the junction left unmatched. CDR1 MNHEY and CDR2 SMNVEV come from the germline V gene (reference sequence). The CDR3 sequence is 16 residues long. This CDR3 reads CASSYLGQGSFTEAFF. CDR3 nucleotide sequence: TGTGCCAGCAGTTACCTCGGACAGGGAAGTTTTACTGAAGCTTTCTTT.